This note documents a single T cell receptor (beta chain) sequence. Its antigen is unidentified. The quantity of total RNA per TCR library was 3500 ng. Researchers used template switching to add UMIs featuring a 6-nucleotide sample barcode. After re-calling the 5' RACE reads, TCRdb lists one entry per CDR3 protein, DNA absent. The sample table includes approximately 200,000 distinct CDR3 sequences. This sample was included in a study of monozygotic twins with inflammatory bowel disease. Findings and caveats of the study: Twin pairs that were concordant did not differ from discordant pairs in repertoire similarity, possibly from limited power.

This clonotype originated in a human donor with ulcerative colitis or Crohn's disease, or a healthy co-twin of an affected twin (not recorded which). The specimen sequenced was blood.

The CDR3 loop reads CASSTRQGLVSPLHF. The chain uses TRBV7-9 and TRBJ1-6; the TCRdb call, TRBD1, lacks DNA for checking. The germline V gene encodes CDR1 SEHNR and CDR2 FQNEAQ (reference sequence). The CDR3 length is 15 residues.